This T cell receptor (beta chain) derives from a study of blood T cell repertoires in COVID-19. For the study at large: Sources were T cells, B-cell-depleted T cells, or PBMCs; the material itself was cDNA or gDNA.

Notes on this clone: Germline and junction disagree at one end, which may indicate a read error.

Authors' methods: How many nucleated cells were present was estimated from reference gene primer amplification. The protocol was immunoSEQ multiplex PCR, while the TCRdb copy is restricted to in-frame clones and leaves out a portion. The DNA gave D and trimming, while V, J and clone size come from that table. Of around 130,000 clones detected, around 86% appear once; the ten largest clones hold less than 6.5%. The sample consisted of peripheral blood. The sequence came from a human donor in a cohort sampled during active COVID-19.

The DNA for the CDR3 is TGTGCCAGCAGCCCTACCGGTGGAACTAATTCAGCCCTCCACTTT. It translates to CASSPTGGTNSALHF. The chain uses TRBV7-9 and TRBJ1-6; no clear D gene. In germline, CDR1 is SEHNR, CDR2 FQNEAQ (reference sequence). This CDR3 region has 15 residues.